One sample yielded the 23 T cell receptor beta chains listed below, sequenced in a study of T cell clusters in autoimmune cytopenias. Some 40,000 genome equivalents of blood DNA were amplified for TRB. TRB was amplified by touch-down multiplex PCR, primer pools A and B combined. For each CDR3 protein, TCRdb gives one entry from its re-call of the multiplex PCR reads, without DNA. The sample has some 2,800 distinct CDR3 sequences. This sample was shared with a second study, whose subject was T cell repertoires in aging, cancer and after chemotherapy.

The sequenced material came from peripheral blood. The source is a human donor with an autoimmune cytopenia or autoimmune hepatitis (not recorded which).

The V gene is TRBV19, the J gene TRBJ1-2. The CDR3 consists of 17 residues. From germline, CDR1 is LNHDA and CDR2 SQIVND (reference sequence). The CDR3 is CASKRNSGRQTNYGYTF.

This clonotype is labeled medium-sized based on frequency. The V gene is TRBV12-3 or TRBV12-4, the J gene TRBJ2-7; TCRdb designates TRBD1, a call that cannot be tested without DNA. This CDR3 is built from 13 residues. CDR3 region: CASKQGSPYEQYF.

This clonotype ranks as medium-sized in terms of frequency. This chain uses TRBV5-6 with TRBJ1-1. This CDR3 contains 11 residues. Germline CDR1 SGHDT, CDR2 YYEEEE. CDR3 sequence reads: CASSFAGEAFF. Based on the CDR3 plus reference TRBV5-6 and TRBJ1-1, the full variable domain is DAGVTQSPTHLIKTRGQQVTLRCSPKSGHDTVSWYQQALGQGPQFIFQYYEEEERQRGNFPDRFSGHQFPNYSSELNVNALLLGDSALYLCASSFAGEAFFGQGTRLTVV.

The chain is built from TRBV5-4 and TRBJ2-5; TCRdb reports TRBD1, a call that lacks DNA to check it against. In germline, CDR1 is SGHNT, CDR2 YYREEE (reference sequence). The length of the CDR3 is 16 residues. CDR3 sequence reads: CASSLEAGGAAETQYF.

By frequency, this clonotype registers medium-sized. This chain connects TRBV7-6 to TRBJ2-3; TCRdb outputs TRBD2, but without DNA this stays unchecked. The CDR3 has 15 amino acids. Germline-derived CDR1 and CDR2 are SGHVS and FNYEAQ. The CDR3 is CASSPSSGGTDTQYF. Full variable domain (outside the CDR3, taken from reference TRBV7-6 and TRBJ2-3): GAGVSQSPRYKVTKRGQDVALRCDPISGHVSLYWYRQALGQGPEFLTYFNYEAQQDKSGLPNDRFSAERPEGSISTLTIQRTEQRDSAMYRCASSPSSGGTDTQYFGPGTRLTVL.

Judged by frequency, this clonotype is medium-sized (0.01 to 0.1%). The chain joins TRBV5-4 to TRBJ1-3. This CDR3 region has 14 residues. Looked up from germline, CDR1 is SGHNT and CDR2 is YYREEE (reference sequence). The CDR3 is CASSRGYAADTIYF.

Its frequency marks this clonotype as medium-sized. The V call is TRBV27, the J call TRBJ2-3. The CDR3 has 13 amino acids. In germline, CDR1 is MNHEY, CDR2 SMNVEV (reference sequence). CDR3 sequence reads: CASTSVGTDTQYF.

This clonotype is identified as medium-sized (0.01 to 0.1%) from frequency. The chain recombines TRBV18 with TRBJ2-6; there is no DNA to check the TCRdb D call of TRBD1. The CDR3 loop spans 17 amino acids. Germline V gene lookup returns CDR1 KGHSH and CDR2 LQKENI. CDR3 loop: CASSFTGGPSGANVLTF.

The chain uses TRBV5-6 and TRBJ1-6; the TCRdb D gene call, TRBD1, has no DNA to confirm it. Germline V gives CDR1 SGHDT, CDR2 YYEEEE. The CDR3 has 16 residues. Here the CDR3 reads CASSLVPPPGVSPLHF.

This clonotype is labeled medium-sized based on frequency. The chain carries TRBV19 and TRBJ1-4. CDR3 length: 13 residues. Germline CDR1 and CDR2: LNHDA and SQIVND (reference sequence). Here the CDR3 reads CASSISTNEKLFF.

Measured by frequency, this clonotype is medium-sized. The chain's CDR3 is CATSSSAGVKTGELFF. This rearrangement joins TRBV5-5 to TRBJ2-2; TCRdb calls TRBD2, which cannot be checked without DNA. The CDR3 length is 16 residues. Looked up from germline, CDR1 is SGHKS and CDR2 is YYEKEE (reference sequence).

This clonotype registers medium-sized by frequency. This chain connects TRBV27 to TRBJ1-2; checking the TCRdb D call of TRBD1 is not possible without DNA. Per the germline V gene, CDR1 is MNHEY and CDR2 is SMNVEV (reference sequence). This CDR3 has 14 amino acids. CDR3 residues: CASSFRTGFNGYTF.

The gene calls are TRBV30 and TRBJ1-5. This CDR3 region has 14 residues. Germline V gene sequence: CDR1 GTSNPN, CDR2 SVGIG (reference sequence). The CDR3 is CAWSKGGNNPPQHF.

Judged by frequency, this clonotype is medium-sized. The CDR3 loop is CASSFQGTTEQFF. J is TRBJ2-1 and V is TRBV5-6; the D gene TCRdb calls, TRBD1, cannot be checked with no DNA. Germline loops: CDR1 SGHDT, CDR2 YYEEEE. The CDR3 is 13 residues long.

According to its frequency, this clonotype is medium-sized (0.01 to 0.1%). This chain joins TRBV19 and TRBJ1-5; TCRdb designates TRBD1, a call that cannot be tested without DNA. Germline values: CDR1 LNHDA, CDR2 SQIVND (reference sequence). This CDR3 has 16 amino acids. This CDR3 reads CASSRDPEGANQPQHF.

The V and J genes are TRBV27 and TRBJ2-3; TCRdb names TRBD2, which stays unverified in the absence of DNA. Germline lookup yields CDR1 MNHEY and CDR2 SMNVEV (reference sequence). The CDR3 covers 17 residues. CDR3 loop: CASSLRLAGGWTDTQYF.

This clonotype shows up as large by frequency. The gene calls are TRBV29-1 and TRBJ2-7; TCRdb's assignment of TRBD1 cannot be checked, as there is no DNA. Germline CDR1 and CDR2: SQVTM and ANQGSEA. This CDR3 is 14 amino acids long. The CDR3 loop reads CSVVPRDTFYEQYF.

This clonotype is classed as medium-sized by frequency. The genes are TRBV6-5 and TRBJ2-6; TCRdb proposes TRBD1, but this gene call is untestable without DNA. CDR1 MNHEY and CDR2 SVGAGI come from the germline V gene. This CDR3 contains 15 residues. The CDR3 spells CASRRGHLGANVLTF.

Its frequency marks this clonotype as medium-sized (0.01 to 0.1%). The V gene is TRBV6-2 or TRBV6-3, the J gene TRBJ1-6; checking the TCRdb D call of TRBD1 is not possible without DNA. This CDR3 comprises 16 residues. In germline, CDR1 is MNHEY, CDR2 SVGEGT. CDR3 region: CASRDSLHRYNSPLHF.

The chain combines TRBV5-6 with TRBJ2-1; TCRdb designates TRBD2, a call that cannot be tested without DNA. Germline-derived CDR1 and CDR2 are SGHDT and YYEEEE. This CDR3 has 15 amino acids. Here the CDR3 reads CASSQLSGRYNEQFF.

This sequence joins TRBV6-6 and TRBJ2-7; TCRdb indicates TRBD1, and absent DNA this call remains unverified. The CDR3 runs to 17 residues. Germline CDR1 and CDR2: MNHNY and SVGAGI (reference sequence). The CDR3 reads CASNRDRGQWGTGEQYF.

This sequence joins TRBV6-6 and TRBJ2-1. This CDR3 comprises 13 residues. Germline-derived CDR1 and CDR2 are MNHNY and SVGAGI (reference sequence). This chain's CDR3 is CASRTLSYNEQFF.

By frequency, this clonotype registers large. CDR3 amino acids: CSVSGSSYNEQFF. The gene calls are TRBV29-1 and TRBJ2-1. CDR1 is SQVTM and CDR2 is ANQGSEA in the germline V gene. The CDR3 runs to 13 residues.